The following is a TCR beta chain sequence with its context. As the CDR3 is not closed by the conserved phenylalanine or tryptophan, this likely results from a read error. This CDR3 has 15 residues. V was clipped by 9 bases and J by 4 bases; unmatched bases: 12. Germline values: CDR1 SGHRS, CDR2 YFSETQ. This specimen comes from a study of T-cell reconstitution after alpha-beta-depleted transplantation in children. A library of TCRbeta sequences, prepared with unique molecular identifiers, was generated. TCRdb itself ran the PCR reads through MiXCR, one entry per CDR3 protein. The table shows 200,000 to 250,000 distinct CDR3 sequences, with approximately 7% occurring only once.

The chain couples TRBV5-1 to TRBJ2-1; 8 nucleotides match TRBD2. Specimen: PBMCs, collected before TCRalphabeta/CD19-depleted stem cell transplant. The receptor's source is a boy between 2 and 10 years old with acute lymphoblastic leukemia, due to receive a stem cell transplant. CDR3 residues: CATSASAGAYNEQFL. The DNA of the CDR3 is TGCGCCACCTCGGCCTCAGCGGGAGCTTACAATGAGCAGTTCCTC.